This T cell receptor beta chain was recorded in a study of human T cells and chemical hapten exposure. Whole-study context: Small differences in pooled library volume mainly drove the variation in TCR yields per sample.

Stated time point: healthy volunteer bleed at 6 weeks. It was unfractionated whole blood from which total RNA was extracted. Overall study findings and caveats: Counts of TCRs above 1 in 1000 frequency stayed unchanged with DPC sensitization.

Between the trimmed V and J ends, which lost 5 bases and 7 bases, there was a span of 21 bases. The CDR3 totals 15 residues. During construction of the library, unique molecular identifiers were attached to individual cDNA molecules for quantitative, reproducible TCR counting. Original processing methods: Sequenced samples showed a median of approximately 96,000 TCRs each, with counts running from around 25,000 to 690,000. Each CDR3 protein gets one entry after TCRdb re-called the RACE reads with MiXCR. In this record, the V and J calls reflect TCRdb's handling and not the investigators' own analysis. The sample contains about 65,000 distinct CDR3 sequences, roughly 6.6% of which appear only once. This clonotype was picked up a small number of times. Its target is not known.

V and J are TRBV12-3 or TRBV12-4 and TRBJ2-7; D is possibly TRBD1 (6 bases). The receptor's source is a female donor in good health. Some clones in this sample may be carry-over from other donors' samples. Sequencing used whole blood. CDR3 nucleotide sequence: TGTGCCAGCAGTCTGGGACACCAGGCCTATATTGAGCAGTACTTC. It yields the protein CASSLGHQAYIEQYF.